These T cell receptor beta chains were read from a single sample in a study of blood T cells in healthy people across ages. TCRdb independently ran MiXCR on the 5' RACE reads; one entry per CDR3 protein. The profile shows 600,000 to 1,000,000 distinct CDR3 sequences, around 25% of them singletons. The same sample was also used in a study of T cells of mothers and their children.

Sequencing used blood. These receptors all come from a boy aged 5-17 years in good health. The CDR3 runs from the conserved cysteine through the conserved F or W. The D gene is left open where the match is weak. Not every row has a clone size; where given, it reads once, few, many or a size class.

clone size: .
J gene: TRBJ2-3
D gene: .
V gene: TRBV15
CDR3 protein: CATSRGSTGELSTDTQYF
CDR3 DNA: TGTGCCACCAGCAGAGGTTCTACGGGGGAGCTAAGCACAGATACGCAGTATTTT

clone size: few
J gene: TRBJ2-7
D gene: TRBD2
V gene: TRBV12-3/TRBV12-4
CDR3 protein: CASSSGTRSGSKNEQYF
CDR3 DNA: TGTGCCAGCAGTTCCGGGACTCGTAGCGGGAGTAAAAACGAGCAGTACTTC

clone size: .
J gene: TRBJ2-3
D gene: TRBD2
V gene: TRBV29-1
CDR3 protein: CSVEASGYYTQYF
CDR3 DNA: TGCAGCGTTGAAGCTAGCGGGTATTATACGCAGTATTTT

clone size: many
J gene: TRBJ1-6
D gene: .
V gene: TRBV21-1
CDR3 protein: CARTIGTSYNSPLHF
CDR3 DNA: TGTGCCAGGACAATCGGTACCTCCTATAATTCACCCCTCCACTTT

clone size: .
J gene: TRBJ2-1
D gene: TRBD1
V gene: TRBV29-1
CDR3 protein: CSVDSFFSGQDNEQFF
CDR3 DNA: TGCAGCGTTGATAGTTTTTTTTCGGGACAGGACAATGAGCAGTTCTTC

clone size: .
J gene: TRBJ2-7
D gene: TRBD2
V gene: TRBV12-3/TRBV12-4
CDR3 protein: CASSPPLAGGPSVYEQYF
CDR3 DNA: TGTGCCAGCAGCCCACCTCTAGCGGGGGGCCCTTCGGTCTACGAGCAGTACTTC

clone size: .
J gene: TRBJ2-1
D gene: .
V gene: TRBV20-1
CDR3 protein: CSGLGRRAFYNEQFF
CDR3 DNA: TGCAGTGGGTTGGGCAGAAGAGCCTTCTACAATGAGCAGTTCTTC

clone size: .
J gene: TRBJ2-1
D gene: .
V gene: TRBV13
CDR3 protein: CASSLEAHYEQFF
CDR3 DNA: TGTGCCAGCAGCCTTGAAGCCCACTATGAGCAGTTCTTC

clone size: few
J gene: TRBJ2-7
D gene: TRBD2
V gene: TRBV27
CDR3 protein: CASSYAWGGPDEQYF
CDR3 DNA: TGTGCCAGCAGTTATGCCTGGGGAGGGCCTGACGAGCAGTACTTC

clone size: few
J gene: TRBJ1-6
D gene: .
V gene: TRBV12-3/TRBV12-4
CDR3 protein: CASSTQGGLENSPLHF
CDR3 DNA: TGTGCCAGCAGTACACAAGGGGGGCTCGAAAATTCACCCCTCCACTTT

clone size: .
J gene: TRBJ2-3
D gene: TRBD2
V gene: TRBV6-4
CDR3 protein: CASSGTSGDTDTQYF
CDR3 DNA: TGTGCCAGCAGTGGGACTAGCGGGGACACAGATACGCAGTATTTT

clone size: few
J gene: TRBJ2-1
D gene: .
V gene: TRBV12-3/TRBV12-4
CDR3 protein: CASSLVLDRYSYNEQFF
CDR3 DNA: TGTGCCAGCAGTTTAGTCCTAGACAGGTACTCCTACAATGAGCAGTTCTTC

clone size: few
J gene: TRBJ2-5
D gene: TRBD1
V gene: TRBV11-2
CDR3 protein: CASSGRGYPQETQYF
CDR3 DNA: TGTGCCAGCAGCGGCAGGGGGTACCCACAAGAGACCCAGTACTTC

clone size: .
J gene: TRBJ2-1
D gene: .
V gene: TRBV20-1
CDR3 protein: CSARVPTPRSVEQFF
CDR3 DNA: TGCAGTGCTAGAGTACCGACTCCCCGATCGGTTGAGCAGTTCTTC

clone size: few
J gene: TRBJ1-5
D gene: TRBD1
V gene: TRBV6-6
CDR3 protein: CASSPTGEVNQPQHF
CDR3 DNA: TGTGCCAGCAGCCCTACAGGGGAGGTCAATCAGCCCCAGCATTTT

clone size: few
J gene: TRBJ1-3
D gene: .
V gene: TRBV7-2
CDR3 protein: CASSLLQPNRVDYGNTIYF
CDR3 DNA: TGTGCCAGCAGCTTGCTCCAACCGAACAGGGTCGACTATGGAAACACCATATATTTT

clone size: few
J gene: TRBJ2-7
D gene: .
V gene: TRBV5-5
CDR3 protein: CASSRIQGAEQYF
CDR3 DNA: TGTGCCAGCAGCCGAATCCAGGGAGCCGAGCAGTACTTC

clone size: .
J gene: TRBJ2-1
D gene: TRBD2
V gene: TRBV6-2/TRBV6-3
CDR3 protein: CASSRSEREGNEQFF
CDR3 DNA: TGTGCCAGCAGCCGGTCCGAGCGGGAGGGTAATGAGCAGTTCTTC

clone size: few
J gene: TRBJ2-7
D gene: .
V gene: TRBV7-3
CDR3 protein: CASSFTGSHEQYF
CDR3 DNA: TGTGCCAGCAGCTTTACAGGGTCCCACGAGCAGTACTTC

clone size: .
J gene: TRBJ2-7
D gene: .
V gene: TRBV27
CDR3 protein: CASSYVTGLSGEQYF
CDR3 DNA: TGTGCCAGCAGTTACGTGACCGGGTTATCCGGCGAGCAGTACTTC

clone size: .
J gene: TRBJ2-7
D gene: .
V gene: TRBV7-9
CDR3 protein: CASSFSLESKVPYEQYF
CDR3 DNA: TGTGCCAGCAGCTTTTCATTAGAGTCCAAGGTCCCCTACGAGCAGTACTTC

clone size: few
J gene: TRBJ2-7
D gene: .
V gene: TRBV7-8
CDR3 protein: CASSLYGDNSYEQYF
CDR3 DNA: TGTGCCAGCAGCTTATACGGAGATAACTCCTACGAGCAGTACTTC

clone size: .
J gene: TRBJ2-3
D gene: .
V gene: TRBV29-1
CDR3 protein: CSVVTGGTDTQYF
CDR3 DNA: TGCAGCGTTGTTACCGGGGGCACAGATACGCAGTATTTT

clone size: .
J gene: TRBJ2-7
D gene: .
V gene: TRBV7-2
CDR3 protein: CASSIRQFSYEQYF
CDR3 DNA: TGTGCCAGCAGCATACGACAGTTCTCCTACGAGCAGTACTTC

clone size: .
J gene: TRBJ2-5
D gene: TRBD2
V gene: TRBV7-8
CDR3 protein: CASSLDWLAGIQETQYF
CDR3 DNA: TGTGCCAGCAGCTTAGATTGGCTAGCGGGGATTCAAGAGACCCAGTACTTC

clone size: few
J gene: TRBJ2-5
D gene: TRBD1
V gene: TRBV5-1
CDR3 protein: CASSRTGGVETQCF
CDR3 DNA: TGCGCCAGCAGCCGTACAGGGGGCGTGGAGACCCAGTGCTTC

clone size: .
J gene: TRBJ1-2
D gene: TRBD1
V gene: TRBV6-5
CDR3 protein: CASSQGQTSGYTF
CDR3 DNA: TGTGCCAGCAGCCAGGGACAGACGTCGGGCTACACCTTC

clone size: .
J gene: TRBJ2-1
D gene: TRBD2
V gene: TRBV2
CDR3 protein: CASRPWGLAGLNEQFF
CDR3 DNA: TGTGCCAGCAGACCCTGGGGACTAGCGGGTCTCAATGAGCAGTTCTTC

clone size: few
J gene: TRBJ2-1
D gene: TRBD2
V gene: TRBV7-9
CDR3 protein: CASSLLGLAEKSYNEQFF
CDR3 DNA: TGTGCCAGCAGCTTACTGGGACTAGCGGAGAAATCCTACAATGAGCAGTTCTTC

clone size: .
J gene: TRBJ2-4
D gene: TRBD1
V gene: TRBV29-1
CDR3 protein: CSVDGDSLGKNIQYF
CDR3 DNA: TGCAGCGTTGACGGGGACAGTTTGGGCAAAAACATTCAGTACTTC

clone size: many
J gene: TRBJ2-5
D gene: .
V gene: TRBV7-3
CDR3 protein: CASSLTLQETQYF
CDR3 DNA: TGTGCCAGCAGCCTGACGCTCCAAGAGACCCAGTACTTC

clone size: few
J gene: TRBJ1-4
D gene: TRBD1
V gene: TRBV5-1
CDR3 protein: CASSLVPGGGGEKLFF
CDR3 DNA: TGCGCCAGCAGCTTGGTCCCAGGGGGCGGCGGTGAAAAACTGTTTTTT

clone size: .
J gene: TRBJ2-3
D gene: TRBD1
V gene: TRBV2
CDR3 protein: CASHGDRASADTQYF
CDR3 DNA: TGTGCCAGTCATGGGGACAGGGCAAGCGCAGATACGCAGTATTTT

clone size: .
J gene: TRBJ2-1
D gene: TRBD2
V gene: TRBV9
CDR3 protein: CASSVGLAGWDEQFF
CDR3 DNA: TGTGCCAGCAGCGTGGGACTAGCCGGGTGGGATGAGCAGTTCTTC

clone size: .
J gene: TRBJ1-1
D gene: TRBD1
V gene: TRBV4-3
CDR3 protein: CASSQDMLGTGATEAFF
CDR3 DNA: TGCGCCAGCAGCCAAGACATGCTAGGGACAGGGGCCACTGAAGCTTTCTTT

clone size: .
J gene: TRBJ2-3
D gene: .
V gene: TRBV6-5
CDR3 protein: CASSYSWGSWTDTQYF
CDR3 DNA: TGTGCCAGCAGTTACTCGTGGGGGTCGTGGACAGATACGCAGTATTTT

clone size: .
J gene: TRBJ1-5
D gene: .
V gene: TRBV5-5
CDR3 protein: CASSQEGPSNQPQHF
CDR3 DNA: TGTGCCAGCAGCCAGGAGGGACCAAGCAATCAGCCCCAGCATTTT

clone size: few
J gene: TRBJ2-4
D gene: .
V gene: TRBV12-3/TRBV12-4
CDR3 protein: CASSIFITAKNIRYF
CDR3 DNA: TGTGCCAGTTCAATTTTTATTACAGCCAAAAACATTCGGTACTTC

clone size: once
J gene: TRBJ1-2
D gene: TRBD1
V gene: TRBV4-3
CDR3 protein: CASSQDRDRAGYGYTF
CDR3 DNA: TGCGCCAGCAGCCAAGATCGGGACAGGGCGGGCTATGGCTACACCTTC

clone size: .
J gene: TRBJ2-3
D gene: .
V gene: TRBV6-4
CDR3 protein: CASTPGQIAGQSNQPQYF
CDR3 DNA: TGTGCCAGCACACCGGGACAGATAGCGGGACAAAGCAATCAGCCCCAGTATTTT

clone size: .
J gene: TRBJ2-7
D gene: TRBD1
V gene: TRBV28
CDR3 protein: CASTQGAAIYEQYF
CDR3 DNA: TGTGCCAGCACCCAGGGGGCGGCAATCTACGAGCAGTACTTC